This TCR beta chain was obtained from a study of STAT5B mutations in CD4+ large granular lymphocyte leukemia. Germline V gene lookup returns CDR1 SGHDT and CDR2 YYEEEE. V lost 1 base, J lost 2 bases, and 18 bases lay in between. This CDR3 spans 18 amino acids. Original processing notes: The detection floor for productive clonotype frequency was 2.59 x 10-5. Profiled with immunoSEQ multiplex PCR; TCRdb holds only in-frame clones, not every one. V, J and clone size are taken as reported in that table, and D and trimming were inferred from the DNA itself. Of around 24,000 clones listed, about 70% were seen once; the top ten hold less than 10%.

The rearrangement uses TRBV5-6 and TRBJ1-4; D might be TRBD1 (5 bases). The receptor was isolated from a human donor in good health. The sample comprised CD4+ T cells from blood buffy coats. The CDR3 loop is CASSLFMGQIQTNEKLFF. The CDR3 nucleotides are TGTGCCAGCAGCTTGTTCATGGGGCAGATACAGACTAATGAAAAACTGTTTTTT.